The subject of this entry is one T cell receptor (beta chain). One end of the junction varies from germline; a read error may be responsible. The data stem from a study of T cells in Graves' hyperthyroidism and ophthalmopathy. Per germline, CDR1 SEHNR and CDR2 FQNEAQ (reference sequence). CDR3 length equals 15 residues. Amplification of TCR beta CDR3 regions was performed using RNA transcripts as template. The TCR CDR3 was amplified in a first-round RT-PCR using the HTBI primer set. TCRdb re-called the multiplex PCR reads through MiXCR, storing one row per CDR3 protein. The data contain 350,000 to 400,000 distinct CDR3 sequences, around 14% of them singletons.

The chain is built from TRBV7-9 and TRBJ2-1, with 12 bases that match TRBD2. Sequencing was done on a sample of blood. This clonotype was sampled from a woman in her sixties or seventies with Graves' hyperthyroidism. The CDR3, as DNA: TGTGCCGGCAGCTCCGTGACTAGCGGGAGTAGTGAGCAGTTCTTC. It is translated as CAGSSVTSGSSEQFF.